What follows are 9 T cell receptor beta chains derived from one specimen sequenced in a study of cytomegalovirus exposure and HLA in healthy donors. Both 60 Vbeta primers and 13 Jbeta primers went into the PCR. Data came from immunoSEQ multiplex PCR; TCRdb stores just in-frame clones and leaves some out. The sample records some 200,000 clones, around 82% being singletons. The sample was PBMCs. The receptors were gathered from a woman aged 25 to 39 in good health and CMV-seronegative.

This clone was seen more than once but under ten times. The rearrangement uses TRBV5-1 and TRBJ2-7; TRBD2 might be the D (6 bases). Germline V CDR1 and CDR2: SGHRS, YFSETQ. The V end was cut by 4 bases, the J end by 5 bases, with 10 bases between. The length of the CDR3 is 12 residues. CDR3 bases: TGCGCCAGCAGCCCCCGGGGGAACGAGCAGTACTTC. Its protein is CASSPRGNEQYF. Together with reference TRBV5-1 and TRBJ2-7, the CDR3 gives the full variable domain: KAGVTQTPRYLIKTRGQQVTLSCSPISGHRSVSWYQQTPGQGLQFLFEYFSETQRNKGNFPGRFSGRQFSNSRSEMNVSTLELGDSALYLCASSPRGNEQYFGPGTRLTVT.

This chain links TRBV19 with TRBJ1-1, with TRBD1 as a possible D gene (6 bases). CDR1 and CDR2 (germline): LNHDA, SQIVND (reference sequence). V was clipped by 3 bases and J by 0 bases, with 14 bases between them. This CDR3 comprises 16 residues. DNA for the CDR3: TGTGCCAGTAGTATTGGGGGCGCGAGACTGAACACTGAAGCTTTCTTT. It specifies CASSIGGARLNTEAFF. The whole variable domain, remainder taken from reference TRBV19 and TRBJ1-1, is DGGITQSPKYLFRKEGQNVTLSCEQNLNHDAMYWYRQDPGQGLRLIYYSQIVNDFQKGDIAEGYSVSREKKESFPLTVTSAQKNPTAFYLCASSIGGARLNTEAFFGQGTRLTVV.

The chain has TRBV9 and TRBJ1-1; tentatively, D is TRBD1 (5 bases). The CDR3 consists of 16 residues. Trimming removed 0 bases from V and 5 bases from J, with 17 bases in between. CDR1 and CDR2 from the germline V gene are SGDLS and YYNGEE. CDR3 in amino acids: CASSVGGGVGRTEAFF. CDR3 DNA sequence: TGTGCCAGCAGCGTAGGGGGGGGAGTGGGACGAACTGAAGCTTTCTTT.

CDR3 region: CASSLEPGSYEQYF. CDR3 bases: TGCGCCAGCAGCTTGGAGCCCGGGTCCTACGAGCAGTACTTC. V and J are TRBV5-1 and TRBJ2-7; D gene unclear. The germline V gene encodes CDR1 SGHRS and CDR2 YFSETQ. Trimming left V 0 bases short and J 1 base short, with 8 bases between. The CDR3 has 14 amino acids.

This chain joins TRBV2 and TRBJ2-3; D perhaps matches TRBD2 (5 bases). Germline loops: CDR1 SNHLY, CDR2 FYNNEI. V was clipped by 10 bases and J by 6 bases, with 20 bases between them. The CDR3 length is 14 residues. The CDR3 loop reads CANSERLEVDTQYF. CDR3 DNA: TGTGCCAACTCCGAGCGGCTGGAGGTCGATACGCAGTATTTT.

This clone was counted a single time. The rearrangement uses TRBV2 and TRBJ1-2, with unresolved D. The ends were cut back, 1 base at V and 4 bases at J, with 13 bases in the middle. The germline CDR1 and CDR2 sequences are SNHLY and FYNNEI. The CDR3 loop spans 15 amino acids. CDR3 loop: CASSEGPGSTYGYTF. CDR3 DNA: TGTGCCAGCAGTGAAGGCCCCGGGTCCACCTATGGCTACACCTTC.

The chain is built from TRBV5-1 and TRBJ2-7; D possibly corresponds to TRBD2 (6 bases). CDR1 SGHRS and CDR2 YFSETQ come from the germline V gene. The CDR3 is 14 amino acids. The V end lost 5 bases, the J end lost 0 bases, and 12 bases lay between the germline ends. The CDR3 DNA is TGCGCCAGCAGGGGGGGAGCCCTCTCCTACGAGCAGTACTTC. This encodes CASRGGALSYEQYF.

This sequence joins TRBV6-1 and TRBJ1-4, with 7 nucleotides matching TRBD1. Germline V lookup: CDR1 MNHNS, CDR2 SASEGT. The CDR3 sequence is 14 residues long. V was clipped by 6 bases and J by 7 bases; unmatched bases: 8. The CDR3 DNA follows: TGTGCCAGCAGCGAACAGGGGATTGGTGAAAAACTGTTTTTT. Translation gives CASSEQGIGEKLFF.

The chain joins TRBV5-1 to TRBJ2-3; 8 nucleotides match TRBD1. V lost 2 bases and J lost 1; bases outside the gene matches: 9. The V gene's germline CDR1 is SGHRS and CDR2 YFSETQ. The CDR3 totals 17 residues. The CDR3 is CASSFLPPGQGTDTQYF. DNA for the CDR3: TGCGCCAGCAGCTTTCTACCCCCGGGACAGGGCACAGATACGCAGTATTTT.